This T cell receptor beta chain originates from a study of T cells in Graves' hyperthyroidism and ophthalmopathy. There were TCR beta CDR3 regions amplified from RNA transcripts. The TCR CDR3 first-round RT-PCR relied on the HTBI primer set. Via MiXCR, TCRdb re-called the multiplex PCR reads, giving one row per CDR3 protein. Of 500,000 or so distinct CDR3 sequences listed, 15% to 20% are singletons. As concerns this clonotype: Its antigen is as yet unknown.

Notes on the study in general: Through a model of 13 V-J features, ophthalmopathy was separated from stable hyperthyroidism.

The origin of this receptor is a woman aged 18 to 35 with Graves' ophthalmopathy. The sequencing input was blood.

CDR3 coding DNA: TGTGCCAGCAGTTTAGTCTTTGGCAGTAACTATGGCTACACCTTC. Protein sequence: CASSLVFGSNYGYTF. The rearrangement links TRBV27 to TRBJ1-2, with unresolved D. Germline lookup yields CDR1 MNHEY and CDR2 SMNVEV (reference sequence). CDR3 length equals 15 residues. V was pared by 2 bases and J by 1 base, with 11 bases between.